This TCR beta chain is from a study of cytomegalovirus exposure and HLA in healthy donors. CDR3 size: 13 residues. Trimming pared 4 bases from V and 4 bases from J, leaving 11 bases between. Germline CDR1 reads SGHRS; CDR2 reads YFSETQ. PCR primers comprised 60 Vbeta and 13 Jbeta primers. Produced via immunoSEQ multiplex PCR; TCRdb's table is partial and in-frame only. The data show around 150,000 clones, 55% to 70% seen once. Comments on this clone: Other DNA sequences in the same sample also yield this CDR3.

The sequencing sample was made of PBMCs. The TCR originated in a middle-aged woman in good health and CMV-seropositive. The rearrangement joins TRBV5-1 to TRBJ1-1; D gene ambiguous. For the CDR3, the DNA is TGCGCCAGCAGCCTAACTGGCGGCACTGAAGCTTTCTTT. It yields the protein CASSLTGGTEAFF.